The 30 T cell receptor beta chains below come from one sample, sequenced in a study of control samples from healthy donors and cancer patients. Clones were read by immunoSEQ multiplex PCR, and TCRdb kept only the in-frame ones, dropping some. In the table there are around 75,000 clones, 80% to 95% of which are singletons. Material: blood. The receptors were gathered from a woman in her fifties or sixties in good health.

The chain carries TRBV10-3 and TRBJ1-3, with 9 bases matching TRBD1. Trimming at V came to 6 bases and at J to 2 bases, leaving 8 bases not matched to a gene. CDR1 and CDR2 (germline): ENHRY, SYGVKD. CDR3 length equals 16 residues. For the CDR3, the DNA is TGTGCCATCAGCGGGACAGGGAGCATCGCTGGAAACACCATATATTTT. Its translation is CAISGTGSIAGNTIYF.

The sample holds a few counts of this clone. The gene calls are TRBV11-2 and TRBJ2-7, with 11 bases fitting TRBD1. Trimming at V came to 5 bases and at J to 5 bases, leaving 2 bases not matched to a gene. The CDR3 sequence is 13 residues long. Germline CDR1 is SGHAT and CDR2 is FQNNGV. In nucleotides, the CDR3 is TGTGCCAGCAGCCCGGGACAGGGGGACGAGCAGTACTTC. This encodes CASSPGQGDEQYF.

The CDR3 DNA reads as TGTGCCAGCAGCTTTTTGCTAGCGAGCACAGATACGCAGTATTTT. It is translated as CASSFLLASTDTQYF. The V call is TRBV7-3, the J call TRBJ2-3; D possibly corresponds to TRBD2 (6 bases). Germline V gives CDR1 SGHTA, CDR2 FQGTGA. The CDR3 sequence is 15 residues long. The V and J ends lost 3 bases and 0 bases respectively, with 10 bases between them.

The gene calls are TRBV6-6 and TRBJ2-7; D is undetermined. The germline gives CDR1 MNHNY, CDR2 SVGAGI (reference sequence). Deletions cut 6 bases from V and 4 bases from J, with 7 bases between. The CDR3 loop spans 11 amino acids. CDR3 in amino acids: CASSREYEQYF. For the CDR3, the DNA is TGTGCCAGCAGCAGAGAGTACGAGCAGTACTTC.

The CDR3 loop reads CASSPWAPGGGEQFF. In nucleotides, the CDR3 is TGTGCCAGCAGCCCTTGGGCCCCAGGTGGAGGTGAGCAGTTCTTC. The chain joins TRBV9 to TRBJ2-1; TRBD2 is a possible D gene (5 bases). V gave up 4 bases and J gave up 9 bases, with 20 bases separating them. In germline, CDR1 is SGDLS, CDR2 YYNGEE. The CDR3 length is 15 residues.

The chain links TRBV5-4 to TRBJ1-4; D gene ambiguous. V shed 5 bases and J shed 0 bases, with 11 bases lying between them. Germline CDR1 is SGHNT and CDR2 is YYREEE (reference sequence). The CDR3 is 15 amino acids. CDR3 region: CASRADGATNEKLFF. Written as DNA, the CDR3 is TGTGCCAGCAGAGCTGACGGAGCAACTAATGAAAAACTGTTTTTT.

The rearrangement uses TRBV5-1 and TRBJ2-1; 11 bases are a match to TRBD2. The CDR3 runs to 17 residues. Germline CDR1 reads SGHRS; CDR2 reads YFSETQ. Trimming took 7 bases from V and 2 from J; bases not matched to a gene: 11. The CDR3 bases are TGCGCCAGCGTGGTAGCGGGAGGGCCCGTCACCTACAATGAGCAGTTCTTC. Translated, it gives CASVVAGGPVTYNEQFF.

The CDR3 nucleotides are TGTGCCAGTAAGTGGAGAGAGAACACTGAAGCTTTCTTT. It is translated as CASKWRENTEAFF. V usage is TRBV19 and J usage is TRBJ1-1; no firm D call. V lost 7 bases, J lost 1 base, and 10 bases lay in between. Germline V gene sequence: CDR1 LNHDA, CDR2 SQIVND (reference sequence). This CDR3 is 13 amino acids long.

This sequence joins TRBV24-1 and TRBJ1-2; 10 bases are a match to TRBD1. Looked up from germline, CDR1 is KGHDR and CDR2 is SFDVKD. J was trimmed by 6 bases and V by 4 bases; bases with no gene match: 10. The CDR3 is 16 residues long. Here the CDR3 reads CATSESGTGVKDGYTF. DNA of the CDR3: TGTGCCACCAGTGAATCCGGGACAGGGGTCAAAGATGGCTACACCTTC.

The genes are TRBV7-2 and TRBJ2-5, with D tentatively TRBD1 or TRBD2 (5 bases each). In germline, CDR1 is SGHTA, CDR2 FQGNSA. The CDR3 covers 15 residues. V was cut by 3 bases and J by 4 bases, with 15 bases left in between. The CDR3 coding sequence is TGTGCCAGCAGCTTTTCGAGTTATGGGGGAGAGACCCAGTACTTC. It encodes CASSFSSYGGETQYF.

The chain employs TRBV28 and TRBJ2-7, with a tentative D call TRBD2 (6 bases). This CDR3 is built from 15 residues. V gave up 8 bases and J gave up 4 bases, with 21 bases separating them. The germline gives CDR1 MDHEN, CDR2 SYDVKM. CDR3 nucleotide sequence: TGTGCCAGCTTTACCGGGACTCCTAGCGAATACGAGCAGTACTTC. This sequence encodes CASFTGTPSEYEQYF. The entire variable domain, with the rest obtained from reference TRBV28 and TRBJ2-7, is as follows: DVKVTQSSRYLVKRTGEKVFLECVQDMDHENMFWYRQDPGLGLRLIYFSYDVKMKEKGDIPEGYSVSREKKERFSLILESASTNQTSMYLCASFTGTPSEYEQYFGPGTRLTVT.

The V call is TRBV19, the J call TRBJ2-2; the D is unclear. This CDR3 is 13 amino acids long. Deletions cut 6 bases from V and 5 bases from J, with 10 bases between. Per germline, CDR1 LNHDA and CDR2 SQIVND (reference sequence). CDR3 DNA sequence: TGTGCCAGTAGCGGGTCGGTGACCGGGGAGCTGTTTTTT. Amino acids: CASSGSVTGELFF.

The V gene is TRBV7-3, the J gene TRBJ2-1; D gene unclear. Germline assignment: CDR1 SGHTA and CDR2 FQGTGA. Trimming cost V 3 bases and J 0 bases, with 6 bases left between them. There are 14 residues in the CDR3. The CDR3 DNA sequence: TGTGCCAGCAGCTTGACAAGCTCCTACAATGAGCAGTTCTTC. Translating gives CASSLTSSYNEQFF.

This clone was observed a single time. The gene calls are TRBV6-5 and TRBJ1-5, with 8 bases that match TRBD1. From germline, CDR1 is MNHEY and CDR2 SVGAGI. The CDR3 has 14 amino acids. The V segment lost 2 bases and the J segment 4 bases; nucleotides outside the gene matches: 1. CDR3 nucleotide sequence: TGTGCCAGCAGTTACCAGGGGGCTAATCAGCCCCAGCATTTT. As protein: CASSYQGANQPQHF.

The chain joins TRBV5-1 to TRBJ1-5; D is possibly TRBD1 (6 bases). Germline values: CDR1 SGHRS, CDR2 YFSETQ. V was shortened by 3 bases and J by 5 bases, with 18 bases between the two germline ends. The CDR3 length is 16 residues. Here the CDR3 reads CASSYLWDTTHQPQHF. CDR3 bases: TGCGCCAGCAGCTACTTATGGGACACTACCCATCAGCCCCAGCATTTT.

The chain employs TRBV11-2 and TRBJ1-2; TRBD1 is a possible D gene (6 bases). The CDR3 extends over 14 amino acids. Trimming took 5 bases from V and 4 from J, leaving 14 bases between them. The germline V gene encodes CDR1 SGHAT and CDR2 FQNNGV. Here the CDR3 DNA reads TGTGCCAGCAGCCCGAGGCAGGGGAGCTATGGCTACACCTTC. Translated: CASSPRQGSYGYTF. Together with reference TRBV11-2 and TRBJ1-2, the CDR3 gives the full variable domain: EAGVAQSPRYKIIEKRQSVAFWCNPISGHATLYWYQQILGQGPKLLIQFQNNGVVDDSQLPKDRFSAERLKGVDSTLKIQPAKLEDSAVYLCASSPRQGSYGYTFGSGTRLTVV.

The chain links TRBV19 to TRBJ1-1; perhaps TRBD1 as D (6 bases). The CDR3 contains 14 residues. V lost 10 bases, J lost 1 base, and 16 bases lay in between. The germline gives CDR1 LNHDA, CDR2 SQIVND (reference sequence). Here the CDR3 reads CATQPGQRNTEAFF. The CDR3 coding sequence is TGTGCCACTCAACCAGGACAGAGGAACACTGAAGCTTTCTTT.

The chain carries TRBV28 and TRBJ1-1, with TRBD1 identical over 8 bases. The CDR3 length is 14 residues. V was pared by 2 bases and J by 10 bases, with 9 bases of the junction left unmatched. CDR1 is MDHEN, CDR2 SYDVKM, per germline. The CDR3 here is CASSLAGGGRVAFF. The CDR3, as DNA: TGTGCCAGCAGTTTAGCAGGGGGCGGGCGTGTAGCTTTCTTT.

The V gene is TRBV2, the J gene TRBJ1-5; no firm D call. Germline CDR1 is SNHLY and CDR2 is FYNNEI. V was trimmed by 2 bases and J by 6 bases, leaving 5 bases between them. The CDR3 is 12 amino acids. The CDR3 protein is CASSESIQPQHF. CDR3 coding DNA: TGTGCCAGCAGTGAAAGTATTCAGCCCCAGCATTTT.

The gene calls are TRBV28 and TRBJ2-3, with 11 positions matching TRBD2. Trimming removed 6 bases from V and 6 bases from J; junction bases left unmatched: 5. The CDR3 consists of 14 residues. Germline lookup yields CDR1 MDHEN and CDR2 SYDVKM. For the CDR3, the DNA is TGTGCCAGCAGAGCAGGACTAGCGGGCGATACGCAGTATTTT. This sequence encodes CASRAGLAGDTQYF.

This chain joins TRBV6-5 and TRBJ2-1; no clear D gene. This CDR3 contains 13 residues. In germline, CDR1 is MNHEY, CDR2 SVGAGI. V was cut by 5 bases and J by 4 bases, with 9 bases left in between. CDR3 bases: TGTGCCAGCAGTCCCCGAGGTTACAATGAGCAGTTCTTC. Translating it yields CASSPRGYNEQFF.

This clone has more than one count but fewer than ten. The chain uses TRBV5-1 and TRBJ1-4; no firm D call. This CDR3 has 15 amino acids. Per germline, CDR1 SGHRS and CDR2 YFSETQ. Trimming stripped 4 bases from V and 0 bases from J, with 10 bases between. The CDR3, as DNA: TGCGCCAGCAGCCCCAACCTTGCAACTAATGAAAAACTGTTTTTT. This codes for CASSPNLATNEKLFF.

This clone was observed a handful of times. This sequence joins TRBV19 and TRBJ1-2; 11 bases map to TRBD1. Germline CDR1 LNHDA, CDR2 SQIVND (reference sequence). The V and J ends lost 4 bases and 5 bases, in that order; junction bases with no gene match: 9. The CDR3 consists of 16 residues. The DNA of the CDR3 is TGTGCCAGTAGTAACGGGACAGGGGGGGTTCGTTATGGCTACACCTTC. It translates to CASSNGTGGVRYGYTF.

The genes are TRBV20-1 and TRBJ2-3, with D maybe TRBD2 (5 bases). V shed 3 bases and J shed 7 bases, with 8 bases lying between them. Per germline, CDR1 DFQATT and CDR2 SNEGSKA (reference sequence). The CDR3 is 11 amino acids. This CDR3 is CSASPTNTQYF. The DNA of the CDR3 is TGCAGTGCTAGCCCGACTAATACGCAGTATTTT.

This clone has just one count. V usage is TRBV5-4 and J usage is TRBJ2-2; D unclear. This CDR3 region has 13 residues. Germline V gene data show CDR1 as SGHNT and CDR2 as YYREEE (reference sequence). The V gene lost 2 bases and the J gene lost 3 bases, with 5 bases spanning the gap. The DNA for the CDR3 is TGTGCCAGCAGCTTTAAAGACACCGGGGAGCTGTTTTTT. It specifies CASSFKDTGELFF. Variable domain in full (rest from reference TRBV5-4 and TRBJ2-2): ETGVTQSPTHLIKTRGQQVTLRCSSQSGHNTVSWYQQALGQGPQFIFQYYREEENGRGNFPPRFSGLQFPNYSSELNVNALELDDSALYLCASSFKDTGELFFGEGSRLTVL.

DNA for the CDR3: TGCGCCAGCAGCTATAATGAAAAACTGTTTTTT. This sequence encodes CASSYNEKLFF. V usage is TRBV4-1 and J usage is TRBJ1-4; D gene unclear. V was trimmed by 5 bases and J by 4 bases, leaving 2 bases between them. CDR1 is MGHRA, CDR2 YSYEKL, per germline. The CDR3 covers 11 residues.

V and J are TRBV3-1 (or the pseudogene TRBV3-2) and TRBJ2-5; TRBD1 agrees at 8 bases. The junction had 8 bases not matched to a gene; V was cut back by 1 base and J by 4 bases. This CDR3 is 16 amino acids long. Germline V gene sequence: CDR1 LGHDT, CDR2 YNNKEL (reference sequence). This CDR3 is CASSQGSSTGGETQYF. The CDR3 DNA sequence: TGTGCCAGCAGCCAAGGGAGTTCAACAGGGGGAGAGACCCAGTACTTC.

The J gene is TRBJ1-2, the V gene TRBV7-9; no reliable D call. Trimming left V 1 base short and J 7 bases short, with 1 base between. The CDR3 sequence is 10 residues long. CDR1 is SEHNR, CDR2 FQNEAQ, per germline (reference sequence). CDR3 in amino acids: CASSLGGYTF. The CDR3 DNA reads TGTGCCAGCAGCTTAGGTGGCTACACCTTC.

To note about this clone: The junction differs from germline at one of its ends, possibly a read error. This chain connects TRBV30 to TRBJ1-4; TRBD1 is a possible D gene (5 bases). This CDR3 region has 12 residues. Germline-derived CDR1 and CDR2 are GTSNPN and SVGIG (reference sequence). The CDR3 is CARRSGGEKLFF. In nucleotides, the CDR3 is TGTGCCCGGAGGTCTGGGGGTGAAAAACTGTTTTTT. Using reference TRBV30 and TRBJ1-4 for the parts outside the CDR3, the full variable domain is SQTIHQWPATLVQPVGSPLSLECTVEGTSNPNLYWYRQAAGRGLQLLFYSVGIGQISSEVPQNLSASRPQDRQFILSSKKLLLSDSGFYLCARRSGGEKLFFGSGTQLSVL.

There are a few counts of this clone. The chain combines TRBV7-8 with TRBJ2-3, with no clear D. The V and J ends lost 5 bases and 1 base respectively, with 10 bases between them. Looked up from germline, CDR1 is SGHVS and CDR2 is FQNEAQ. The CDR3 spans 14 residues. This CDR3 is CASSPRAGTDTQYF. CDR3 nucleotides: TGTGCCAGCAGCCCTCGGGCCGGCACAGATACGCAGTATTTT.